Listed below are T cell receptor beta chains from one sample, sequenced in a study of CD8 T cells in ankylosing spondylitis. Each CDR3 protein is one row after TCRdb ran MiXCR on the 5' RACE reads. The table has under 150,000 distinct CDR3 sequences, approximately 14% seen once; the top ten hold 2.5% to 3.5%. Sequenced material: blood, either unsorted or a sorted T cell fraction (not recorded which). The receptors stem from a female donor with ankylosing spondylitis or in good health (not recorded which). The CDR3 runs from the conserved cysteine through the conserved F or W. The D gene is left open where the match is weak. Part of the rows lack a size; the others show once, few, many or a class for expanded clones.

V	J	D	size	CDR3	DNA
TRBV5-1	TRBJ1-1	-	-	CASSLEWVGNTEAFF	TGCGCCAGCAGCTTGGAGTGGGTCGGGAACACTGAAGCTTTCTTT
TRBV5-1	TRBJ2-1	TRBD2	-	CASSFSAGGVDEQFF	TGCGCCAGCAGCTTCAGTGCGGGGGGGGTCGATGAGCAGTTCTTC
TRBV7-8	TRBJ2-1	TRBD2	few	CASSLDIAGGYNEQFF	TGTGCCAGCAGCTTAGACATAGCGGGAGGGTACAATGAGCAGTTCTTC
TRBV7-9	TRBJ1-3	TRBD1	-	CASSWTGAGNTIYF	TGTGCCAGCAGCTGGACAGGGGCTGGAAACACCATATATTTT
TRBV27	TRBJ2-2	-	few	CASSLGWNTGELFF	TGTGCCAGCAGTTTAGGATGGAACACCGGGGAGCTGTTTTTT
TRBV20-1	TRBJ1-3	TRBD1	many	CSAYQGGYGNTIYF	TGCAGTGCTTACCAGGGGGGGTATGGAAACACCATATATTTT
TRBV5-1	TRBJ2-1	-	-	CASSLAVGSWNEQFF	TGCGCCAGCAGCTTGGCGGTGGGGTCCTGGAATGAGCAGTTCTTC
TRBV12-3/TRBV12-4	TRBJ1-1	TRBD1	many	CASSWDRDTEAFF	TGTGCCAGCAGCTGGGACAGGGACACTGAAGCTTTCTTT
TRBV28	TRBJ1-6	-	many	CASSLRRGSPLHF	TGTGCCAGCAGTTTAAGACGGGGTTCACCCCTCCACTTT
TRBV11-1	TRBJ2-6	-	-	CASSLVTDTRHNYWANVLTF	TGTGCCAGCAGCTTAGTTACCGACACGAGGCATAACTATTGGGCCAACGTCCTGACTTTC
TRBV5-1	TRBJ2-2	-	few	CASSLARSGSYTGELFF	TGCGCCAGCAGCTTGGCCAGGAGCGGGTCCTACACCGGGGAGCTGTTTTTT
TRBV7-9	TRBJ1-1	-	-	CASSLSEGRNTEAFF	TGTGCCAGCAGCCTAAGTGAGGGGCGAAACACTGAAGCTTTCTTT
TRBV6-1	TRBJ1-4	TRBD1	-	CASSPTGSGEKLFF	TGTGCCAGCAGTCCGACAGGGAGCGGTGAAAAACTGTTTTTT
TRBV4-1	TRBJ2-1	TRBD2	-	CASSSFTGGRLDNEQFF	TGCGCCAGCAGCTCGTTTACCGGCGGGAGGCTTGACAATGAGCAGTTCTTC
TRBV7-2	TRBJ2-7	-	few	CASSSGWYEQYF	TGTGCCAGCAGCTCCGGGTGGTACGAGCAGTACTTC
TRBV5-1	TRBJ2-3	TRBD2	many	CASSLEASGRARGDTQYF	TGCGCCAGCAGCTTGGAGGCTAGCGGGAGGGCCCGGGGAGATACGCAGTATTTT
TRBV5-1	TRBJ1-2	-	many	CASSLVSPNSYTF	TGCGCCAGCAGCTTGGTGAGCCCAAATAGCTACACCTTC
TRBV3-1	TRBJ2-1	-	-	CASSQARGRGEQFF	TGTGCCAGCAGCCAAGCTCGAGGTCGGGGTGAGCAGTTCTTC
TRBV20-1	TRBJ2-5	-	-	CSGRGPETQHF	TGCAGTGGAAGAGGCCCAGAGACCCAGCACTTC
TRBV11-2	TRBJ2-5	TRBD2	few	CASSLGLDETQYF	TGTGCCAGCAGTCTGGGACTAGATGAGACCCAGTACTTC
TRBV20-1	TRBJ1-4	-	many	CSARAVTNSEKLFF	TGCAGTGCTAGAGCCGTCACGAATAGTGAAAAACTGTTTTTT
TRBV4-1	TRBJ1-2	-	-	CASSQENSLLYGYTF	TGCGCCAGCAGCCAAGAAAACAGCCTTCTCTATGGCTACACCTTC
TRBV5-1	TRBJ2-1	-	-	CASSREGLSSYNEQFF	TGCGCCAGCAGCCGGGAAGGACTCAGCTCCTACAATGAGCAGTTCTTC
TRBV5-1	TRBJ2-1	TRBD2	many	CASSLAPSGGTYNEQFF	TGCGCCAGCAGCTTGGCCCCTAGCGGGGGGACCTACAATGAGCAGTTCTTC
TRBV6-5	TRBJ1-2	-	-	CASSYDRNNYGYTF	TGTGCCAGCAGTTACGACAGGAATAACTATGGCTACACCTTC
TRBV20-1	TRBJ2-2	TRBD1	many	CSANRDRKNTGELFF	TGCAGTGCAAACCGGGACAGGAAGAACACCGGGGAGCTGTTTTTT
TRBV20-1	TRBJ1-5	TRBD1	few	CSARGQGQQPQHF	TGCAGTGCCCGGGGACAGGGACAACAGCCCCAGCATTTT